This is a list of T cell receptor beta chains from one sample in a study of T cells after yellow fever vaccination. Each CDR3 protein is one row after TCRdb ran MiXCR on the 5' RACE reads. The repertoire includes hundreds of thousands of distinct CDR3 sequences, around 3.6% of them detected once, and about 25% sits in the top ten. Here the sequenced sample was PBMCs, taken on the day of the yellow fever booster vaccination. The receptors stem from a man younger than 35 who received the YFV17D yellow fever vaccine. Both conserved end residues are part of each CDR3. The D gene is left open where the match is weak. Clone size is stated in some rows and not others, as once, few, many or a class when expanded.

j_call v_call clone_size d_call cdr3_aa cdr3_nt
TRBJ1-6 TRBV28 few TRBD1 CASRAGTGKNSPLHF TGTGCCAGCAGGGCAGGGACAGGGAAAAATTCACCCCTCCACTTT
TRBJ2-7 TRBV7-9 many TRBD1 CASSVTGTGGSEQYF TGTGCCAGCAGCGTAACCGGGACAGGGGGCAGCGAGCAGTACTTC
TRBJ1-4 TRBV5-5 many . CASSSQGRLGEKLFF TGTGCCAGCAGCTCGCAGGGGAGGTTGGGTGAAAAACTGTTTTTT
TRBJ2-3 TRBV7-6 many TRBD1 CASRSRGTEAFTDTQYF TGTGCCAGCAGGTCCAGGGGGACAGAAGCTTTCACAGATACGCAGTATTTT
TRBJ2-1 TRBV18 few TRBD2 CASSSSSGGIGNEQFF TGTGCCAGCTCATCTTCTAGCGGGGGGATTGGCAATGAGCAGTTCTTC
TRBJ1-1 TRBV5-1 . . CASSSAGHTNTEAFF TGCGCCAGCAGTTCCGCGGGACATACCAACACTGAAGCTTTCTTT
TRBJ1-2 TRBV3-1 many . CASSHRRNYGYTF TGTGCCAGCAGTCACCGTAGGAACTATGGCTACACCTTC
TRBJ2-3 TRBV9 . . CASSVGRGPFLPDTQYF TGTGCCAGCAGCGTAGGCCGCGGCCCGTTTCTTCCAGATACGCAGTATTTT
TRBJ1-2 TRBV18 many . CASSPGLRSNYGYTF TGTGCCAGCTCACCAGGTTTAAGGAGTAACTATGGCTACACCTTC
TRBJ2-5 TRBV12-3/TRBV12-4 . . CASSWSFRAETQYF TGTGCCAGCAGTTGGTCGTTTCGGGCAGAGACCCAGTACTTC
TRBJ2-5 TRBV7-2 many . CASSLAPWRLQETQYF TGTGCCAGCAGCTTAGCGCCATGGCGGCTCCAAGAGACCCAGTACTTC
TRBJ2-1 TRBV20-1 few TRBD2 CSQSLAGGYNEQFF TGCAGTCAGTCCCTAGCGGGGGGGTACAATGAGCAGTTCTTC
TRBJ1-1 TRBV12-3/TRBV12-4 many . CASSLQGSAFF TGTGCCAGCAGTTTACAGGGGTCGGCTTTCTTT
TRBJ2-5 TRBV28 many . CASSLLPSKETQYF TGTGCCAGCAGTTTATTACCCAGTAAAGAGACCCAGTACTTC
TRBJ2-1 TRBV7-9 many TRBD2 CASSLATSSSEQFF TGTGCCAGCAGCTTAGCGACTAGCTCCAGTGAGCAGTTCTTC
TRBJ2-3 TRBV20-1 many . CSARKALRADTQYF TGCAGTGCTAGAAAGGCTCTTAGGGCGGATACGCAGTATTTT
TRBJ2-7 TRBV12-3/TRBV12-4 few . CASSLGSDYEQYF TGTGCCAGCAGTTTGGGCTCGGATTACGAGCAGTACTTC
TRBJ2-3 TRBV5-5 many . CAGRLTPTTDTQYF TGTGCCGGGAGACTCACACCGACCACAGATACGCAGTATTTT
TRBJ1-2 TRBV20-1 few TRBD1 CSAPGQDPNFPYGYTF TGCAGTGCCCCCGGACAGGACCCGAATTTTCCCTATGGCTACACCTTC
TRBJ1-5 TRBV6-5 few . CASRRGDGSYSNQPQHF TGTGCCAGCAGAAGGGGGGACGGATCTTATAGCAATCAGCCCCAGCATTTT
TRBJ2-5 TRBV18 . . CASSPQFQETQYF TGTGCCAGCTCACCACAGTTTCAAGAGACCCAGTACTTC
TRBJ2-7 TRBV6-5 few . CASSYAGTPGLRQYF TGTGCCAGCAGTTACGCAGGGACGCCAGGGTTGCGGCAGTACTTC
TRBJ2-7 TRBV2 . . CASSGNVVYEQYF TGTGCCAGCAGTGGGAACGTAGTCTACGAGCAGTACTTC
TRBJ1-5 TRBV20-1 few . CSASRGGNQPQHF TGCAGTGCTAGTCGGGGTGGCAATCAGCCCCAGCATTTT
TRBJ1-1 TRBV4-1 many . CASSQEFGRYEAFF TGCGCCAGCAGCCAAGAATTCGGACGGTATGAAGCTTTCTTT
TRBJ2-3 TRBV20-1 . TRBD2 CSARGLNWASGSTDTQYF TGCAGTGCTAGAGGTCTGAATTGGGCTAGCGGTAGCACAGATACGCAGTATTTT
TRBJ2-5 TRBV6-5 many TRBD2 CASRPLLAAGETQYF TGTGCCAGCAGACCCCTTCTAGCGGCTGGAGAGACCCAGTACTTC
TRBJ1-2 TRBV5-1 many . CASSLGQNGYTF TGCGCCAGCAGCTTGGGACAGAATGGCTACACCTTC
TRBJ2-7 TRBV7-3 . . CASSLRGRHEQYF TGTGCCAGCAGCTTAAGGGGCAGACACGAGCAGTACTTC
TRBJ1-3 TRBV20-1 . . CSALSESGNTIYF TGCAGTGCTCTATCCGAGTCTGGAAACACCATATATTTT
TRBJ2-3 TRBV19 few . CASSIDQNSPKPQYF TGTGCCAGTAGTATAGACCAGAACAGCCCTAAGCCGCAGTATTTT
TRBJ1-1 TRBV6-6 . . CASSYRVAAFF TGTGCCAGCAGTTACCGGGTTGCAGCTTTCTTT
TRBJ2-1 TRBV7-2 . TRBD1 CASIWDSGYAQFF TGTGCCAGCATTTGGGACAGCGGCTATGCGCAGTTCTTC
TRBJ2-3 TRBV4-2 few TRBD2 CASSQERGLATDTQYF TGTGCCAGCAGCCAAGAGCGGGGACTAGCGACAGATACGCAGTATTTT
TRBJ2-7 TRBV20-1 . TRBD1 CSAGTGPSSYEQYF TGCAGTGCGGGGACAGGGCCCTCCTCCTACGAGCAGTACTTC
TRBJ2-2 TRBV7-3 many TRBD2 CASSSRTSGVTGELFF TGTGCCAGCAGCTCCCGGACTAGCGGGGTCACCGGGGAGCTGTTTTTT
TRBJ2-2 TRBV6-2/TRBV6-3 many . CASSEPGQRAGELFF TGTGCCAGCAGTGAGCCCGGACAGAGGGCCGGGGAGCTGTTTTTT
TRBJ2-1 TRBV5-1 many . CASSLQINEQFF TGCGCCAGCAGTTTACAGATCAATGAGCAGTTCTTC
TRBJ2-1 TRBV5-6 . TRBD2 CASSDGLAGGGNEQFF TGTGCCAGCAGCGACGGACTAGCGGGGGGAGGGAATGAGCAGTTCTTC
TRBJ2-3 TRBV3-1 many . CASKASGTDTQYF TGTGCCAGCAAGGCTAGCGGCACAGATACGCAGTATTTT
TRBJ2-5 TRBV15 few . CATSSSTLQETQYF TGTGCCACCAGCAGTAGTACCCTCCAAGAGACCCAGTACTTC
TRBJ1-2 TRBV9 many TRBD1 CASSVGGGQAYGYTF TGTGCCAGCAGCGTAGGAGGGGGACAGGCCTATGGCTACACCTTC
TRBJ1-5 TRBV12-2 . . CASRFRVGNQPQHF TGTGCAAGTCGCTTCAGGGTAGGCAATCAGCCCCAGCATTTT
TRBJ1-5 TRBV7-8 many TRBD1 CASSLTGDQPQHF TGTGCCAGCAGCTTGACAGGGGATCAGCCCCAGCATTTT
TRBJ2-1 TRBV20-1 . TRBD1 CSAPPGQDYNEQFF TGCAGTGCTCCCCCGGGACAGGATTACAATGAGCAGTTCTTC
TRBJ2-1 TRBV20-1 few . CSAPSAPGYNEQFF TGCAGTGCCCCCTCGGCACCTGGATACAATGAGCAGTTCTTC
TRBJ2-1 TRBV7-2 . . CASSLKSGRGEQFF TGTGCCAGCAGCTTAAAAAGTGGACGGGGGGAGCAGTTCTTC
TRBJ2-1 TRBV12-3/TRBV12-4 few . CASYPTGGQGVNEQFF TGTGCCAGCTACCCAACGGGAGGACAGGGAGTAAATGAGCAGTTCTTC
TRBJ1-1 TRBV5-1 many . CASSWTDFWNTEAFF TGCGCCAGCAGCTGGACAGACTTTTGGAACACTGAAGCTTTCTTT
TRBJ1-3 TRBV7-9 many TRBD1 CASSSRDRVFDTIYF TGTGCCAGCAGCTCCCGGGACAGGGTTTTTGACACCATATATTTT
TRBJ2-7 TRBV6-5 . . CASSEHNRGFPYEQYF TGTGCCAGCAGTGAACACAATCGGGGTTTCCCCTACGAGCAGTACTTC
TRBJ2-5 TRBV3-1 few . CASSQLRGRETQYF TGTGCCAGCAGCCAGCTAAGGGGGAGGGAGACCCAGTACTTC
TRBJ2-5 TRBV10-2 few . CASSESGGETQYF TGCGCCAGCAGTGAGTCTGGAGGGGAGACCCAGTACTTC
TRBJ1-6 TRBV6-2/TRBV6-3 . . CASSHRASPLHF TGTGCCAGCAGCCACAGGGCTTCACCCCTCCACTTT
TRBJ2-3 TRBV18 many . CASSPDYLRTDTQYF TGTGCCAGCTCACCGGACTACCTACGCACAGATACGCAGTATTTT
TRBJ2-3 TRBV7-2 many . CASSQNSPGLYTDTQYF TGTGCCAGCAGCCAAAATTCACCGGGACTCTACACAGATACGCAGTATTTT
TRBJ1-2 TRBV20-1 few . CSAPTTGGLYGYTF TGCAGTGCCCCTACTACGGGGGGACTCTATGGCTACACCTTC